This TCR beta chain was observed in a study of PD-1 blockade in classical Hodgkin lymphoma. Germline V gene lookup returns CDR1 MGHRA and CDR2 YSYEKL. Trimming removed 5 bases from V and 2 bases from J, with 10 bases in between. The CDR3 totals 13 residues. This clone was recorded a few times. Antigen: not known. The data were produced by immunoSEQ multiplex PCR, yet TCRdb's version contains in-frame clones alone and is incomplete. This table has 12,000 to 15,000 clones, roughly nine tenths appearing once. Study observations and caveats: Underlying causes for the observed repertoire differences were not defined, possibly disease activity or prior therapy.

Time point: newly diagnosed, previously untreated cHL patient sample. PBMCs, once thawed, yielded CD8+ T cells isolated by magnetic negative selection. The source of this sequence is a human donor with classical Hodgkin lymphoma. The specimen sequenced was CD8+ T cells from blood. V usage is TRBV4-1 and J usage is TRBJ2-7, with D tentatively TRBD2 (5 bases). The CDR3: CASSYGLTYEQYF. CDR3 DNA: TGCGCCAGCAGCTACGGACTCACCTACGAGCAGTACTTC.